This T cell receptor (beta chain) emerged from a study of cytomegalovirus exposure and HLA in healthy donors. TCRdb's copy holds only in-frame clones and misses some; the assay was immunoSEQ multiplex PCR. The sample comprises 130,000 to 150,000 clones, roughly 89% of which are singletons, and over 9% rests with the top ten. The CDR3 consists of 18 residues. V lost 5 bases and J lost 4; bases outside the gene matches: 14. Per germline, CDR1 SGDLS and CDR2 YYNGEE. The source is a woman aged 18-35 years in good health and CMV-seropositive. Sequenced sample: PBMCs. The chain is built from TRBV9 and TRBJ2-3; 12 positions match TRBD1. Here the CDR3 reads CASSPSPGTGGAADTQYF. The CDR3 DNA follows: TGTGCCAGCAGTCCCTCCCCCGGGACAGGGGGCGCCGCAGATACGCAGTATTTT.